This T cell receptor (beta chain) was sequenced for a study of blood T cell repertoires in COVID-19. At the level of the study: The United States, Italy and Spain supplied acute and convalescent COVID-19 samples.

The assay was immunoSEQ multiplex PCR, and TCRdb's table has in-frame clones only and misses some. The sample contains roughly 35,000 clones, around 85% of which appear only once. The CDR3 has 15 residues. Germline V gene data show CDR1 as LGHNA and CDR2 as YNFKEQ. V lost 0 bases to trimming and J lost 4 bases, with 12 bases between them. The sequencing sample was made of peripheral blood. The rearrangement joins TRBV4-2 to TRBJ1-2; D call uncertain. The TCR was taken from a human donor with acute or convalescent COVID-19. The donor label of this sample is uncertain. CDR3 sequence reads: CASSQDPRQAYGYTF. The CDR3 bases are TGTGCCAGCAGCCAAGATCCACGGCAGGCCTATGGCTACACCTTC.